This T cell receptor beta chain was identified during a study of blood T cell repertoires in COVID-19. Clones were read by immunoSEQ multiplex PCR, and TCRdb kept only the in-frame ones, dropping some. The top ten clones hold around 16% of a sample with under 300,000 clones, about 80% of them seen once. V was shortened by 1 base and J by 2 bases, with 16 bases between the two germline ends. The length of the CDR3 is 16 residues. The germline V gene encodes CDR1 SGHRS and CDR2 YFSETQ. The TCR sequence derives from a man between 40 and 49 years old who had recovered from COVID-19. Sequenced sample: PBMCs or T cells enriched from blood (not recorded which). The chain carries TRBV5-1 and TRBJ2-7, with D perhaps matching TRBD1 (6 bases). The CDR3 reads CASSLSEEGTPYEQYF. The DNA of the CDR3 is TGCGCCAGCAGCTTGAGTGAGGAAGGGACACCCTACGAGCAGTACTTC. Full variable domain (rest looked up from reference TRBV5-1 and TRBJ2-7): KAGVTQTPRYLIKTRGQQVTLSCSPISGHRSVSWYQQTPGQGLQFLFEYFSETQRNKGNFPGRFSGRQFSNSRSEMNVSTLELGDSALYLCASSLSEEGTPYEQYFGPGTRLTVT.